This T cell receptor (beta chain) was sequenced during a study of blood T cell repertoires in COVID-19. Whole-study context: Some COVID-19 samples were acute and others convalescent; all came from the United States, Italy and Spain.

The germline V gene has CDR1 SGHRS and CDR2 YFSETQ. CDR3 length: 17 amino acids. With V trimmed by 0 bases and J by 1 base, 5 bases remained unmatched. In this sample, this clone turned up once. Authors' methods: Reference gene primer amplification gave nucleated cell count estimates. Clones were sequenced by immunoSEQ multiplex PCR, and TCRdb holds only the in-frame ones, with some missing. Clone size and V and J calls were adopted from that table, with D and trimming inferred from the DNA. The sample records over 200,000 clones, about 85% being singletons. This sequence originates from a woman younger than 30 who had recovered from COVID-19. The chain combines TRBV5-1 with TRBJ2-7, with 12 bases matching TRBD2. The sample was peripheral blood. The CDR3 DNA reads TGCGCCAGCAGCTTGGTGCTAGCGGGAGGGCCATCCTACGAGCAGTACTTC. It translates to CASSLVLAGGPSYEQYF.